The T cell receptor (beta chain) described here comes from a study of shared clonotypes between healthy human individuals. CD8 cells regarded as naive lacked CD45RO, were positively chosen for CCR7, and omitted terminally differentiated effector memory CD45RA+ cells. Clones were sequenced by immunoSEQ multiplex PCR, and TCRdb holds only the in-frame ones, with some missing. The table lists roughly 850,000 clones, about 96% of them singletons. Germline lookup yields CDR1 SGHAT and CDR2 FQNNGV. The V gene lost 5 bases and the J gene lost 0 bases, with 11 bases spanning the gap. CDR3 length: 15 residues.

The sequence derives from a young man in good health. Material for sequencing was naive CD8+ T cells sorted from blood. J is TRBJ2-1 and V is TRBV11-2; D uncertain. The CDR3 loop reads CASSGNFRSYNEQFF. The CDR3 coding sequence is TGTGCCAGCAGCGGTAACTTCCGCTCCTACAATGAGCAGTTCTTC.